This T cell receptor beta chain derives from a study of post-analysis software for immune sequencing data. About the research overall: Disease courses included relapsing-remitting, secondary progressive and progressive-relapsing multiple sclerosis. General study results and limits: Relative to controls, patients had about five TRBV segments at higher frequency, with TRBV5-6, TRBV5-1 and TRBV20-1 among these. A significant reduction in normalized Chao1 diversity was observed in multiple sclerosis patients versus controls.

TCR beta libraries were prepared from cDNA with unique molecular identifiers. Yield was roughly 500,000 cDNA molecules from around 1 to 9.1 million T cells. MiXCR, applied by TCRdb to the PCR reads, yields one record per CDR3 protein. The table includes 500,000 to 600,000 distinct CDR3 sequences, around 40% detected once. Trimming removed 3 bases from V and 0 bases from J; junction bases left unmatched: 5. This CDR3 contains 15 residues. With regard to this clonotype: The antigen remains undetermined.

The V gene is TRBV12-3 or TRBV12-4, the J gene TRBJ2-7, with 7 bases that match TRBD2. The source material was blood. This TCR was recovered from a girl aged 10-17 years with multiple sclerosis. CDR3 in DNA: TGTGCCAGCAGTTTCTTTGAGCGGGACTCCTACGAGCAGTACTTC. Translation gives CASSFFERDSYEQYF.